This is a list of T cell receptor beta chains from one sample in a study of shared clonotypes between healthy human individuals. Data came from immunoSEQ multiplex PCR; TCRdb stores just in-frame clones and leaves some out. This sample has around 1.1 million clones, with 70% to 80% found just once. The sequenced sample was memory CD4+ T cells from PBMCs. Every receptor here comes from a man aged 18 to 30 in good health. Some clones in this sample may be carry-over from other donors' samples. The CDR3 runs from the conserved cysteine through the conserved F or W. The order of the fields is J gene, D gene, V gene, clone size, CDR3 DNA, CDR3 protein. D genes are given only for firm matches. Size is stated for part of the rows, as once, few or many counts, or as a class when the clone is expanded.

j_gene: TRBJ2-2; d_gene: -; v_gene: TRBV10-2; abundance: -; CDR3nt: TGCGCCAGCAGAAGGGCCGGGGAGCTGTTTTTT; CDR3aa: CASRRAGELFF
j_gene: TRBJ1-1; d_gene: TRBD1; v_gene: TRBV28; abundance: few; CDR3nt: TGTGCCAGCAGGAGACAGGGCGGTGAAGCTTTCTTT; CDR3aa: CASRRQGGEAFF
j_gene: TRBJ2-5; d_gene: -; v_gene: TRBV11-2; abundance: -; CDR3nt: TGTGCCAGCAGCATGAGATTAGGGAGAGGAGAGACCCAGTACTTC; CDR3aa: CASSMRLGRGETQYF
j_gene: TRBJ2-1; d_gene: -; v_gene: TRBV5-1; abundance: -; CDR3nt: TGCGCCAGCAGCCCTTCCACGGGGTATGAGCAGTTCTTC; CDR3aa: CASSPSTGYEQFF
j_gene: TRBJ2-7; d_gene: -; v_gene: TRBV5-4; abundance: -; CDR3nt: TGTGCCAGCAGCTTGTCGAGAGCGACACAAAACTACGAGCAGTACTTC; CDR3aa: CASSLSRATQNYEQYF
j_gene: TRBJ2-5; d_gene: TRBD1; v_gene: TRBV19; abundance: -; CDR3nt: TGTGCCAGTAGAGAACAGGGGACCGGGGAGACCCAGTACTTC; CDR3aa: CASREQGTGETQYF
j_gene: TRBJ2-3; d_gene: -; v_gene: TRBV28; abundance: -; CDR3nt: TGTGCCAGCAGTTATCAGGTGGTACGGGACCGCACAGATACGCAGTATTTT; CDR3aa: CASSYQVVRDRTDTQYF
j_gene: TRBJ2-2; d_gene: -; v_gene: TRBV5-1; abundance: -; CDR3nt: TGCGCCAGCAGCTTGGACGTTAGTAACACCGGGGAGCTGTTTTTT; CDR3aa: CASSLDVSNTGELFF
j_gene: TRBJ1-3; d_gene: -; v_gene: TRBV5-1; abundance: -; CDR3nt: TGCGCCAGCAGCTTGATCCAACAGGGTTACGGAAACACCATATATTTT; CDR3aa: CASSLIQQGYGNTIYF
j_gene: TRBJ2-7; d_gene: -; v_gene: TRBV11-3; abundance: -; CDR3nt: TGTGCCAGCAGCTCCCGTTCTGGGACCTCCTACGAGCAGTACTTC; CDR3aa: CASSSRSGTSYEQYF
j_gene: TRBJ1-3; d_gene: TRBD1; v_gene: TRBV6-5; abundance: -; CDR3nt: TGTGCCAGCAGTTACTCGACAGGGGCTGGAAACACCATATATTTT; CDR3aa: CASSYSTGAGNTIYF
j_gene: TRBJ2-3; d_gene: -; v_gene: TRBV12-5; abundance: -; CDR3nt: TGTGCTAGTGGGGGGGGGCCTAGCACAGATACGCAGTATTTT; CDR3aa: CASGGGPSTDTQYF
j_gene: TRBJ2-3; d_gene: -; v_gene: TRBV14; abundance: -; CDR3nt: TGTGCCAGCAGCCGTCTCCGGACAGGCACAGATACGCAGTATTTT; CDR3aa: CASSRLRTGTDTQYF
j_gene: TRBJ1-2; d_gene: TRBD1; v_gene: TRBV28; abundance: few; CDR3nt: TGTGCCAGCAGTTCTATGACTCCCGGACAGGCCGGGAGCTATGGCTACACCTTC; CDR3aa: CASSSMTPGQAGSYGYTF
j_gene: TRBJ2-1; d_gene: -; v_gene: TRBV28; abundance: -; CDR3nt: TGTGCCAGCAGTTTATCTTTAGGTGAGCAGTTCTTC; CDR3aa: CASSLSLGEQFF
j_gene: TRBJ2-7; d_gene: TRBD1; v_gene: TRBV5-1; abundance: -; CDR3nt: TGCGCCAGCAGCTATACTGACAGGGCCCCCTACGAGCAGTACTTC; CDR3aa: CASSYTDRAPYEQYF
j_gene: TRBJ1-4; d_gene: -; v_gene: TRBV4-1; abundance: few; CDR3nt: TGCGCCAGCAGCCCTGTATGGACAACTAATGAAAAACTGTTTTTT; CDR3aa: CASSPVWTTNEKLFF
j_gene: TRBJ2-6; d_gene: -; v_gene: TRBV2; abundance: -; CDR3nt: TGTGCCAGCAGTGAGAGAACTGGGGCCAACGTCCTGACTTTC; CDR3aa: CASSERTGANVLTF
j_gene: TRBJ1-2; d_gene: TRBD1; v_gene: TRBV6-5; abundance: -; CDR3nt: TGTGCCAGCAAAACGGGACAGCTAAACTATGGCTACACCTTC; CDR3aa: CASKTGQLNYGYTF
j_gene: TRBJ2-1; d_gene: TRBD2; v_gene: TRBV5-1; abundance: -; CDR3nt: TGCGCCAGCACACCGACTAGCGGGAGATACAATGAGCAGTTCTTC; CDR3aa: CASTPTSGRYNEQFF
j_gene: TRBJ2-7; d_gene: TRBD2; v_gene: TRBV5-4; abundance: -; CDR3nt: TGTGCCAGCAGGATAAGCGGGGCGGGCTCCTACGAGCAGTACTTC; CDR3aa: CASRISGAGSYEQYF
j_gene: TRBJ2-2; d_gene: -; v_gene: TRBV5-4; abundance: -; CDR3nt: TGTGCCAGCAGCCCGAGGGCCGGCGGCGCGGACACCGGGGAGCTGTTTTTT; CDR3aa: CASSPRAGGADTGELFF
j_gene: TRBJ2-7; d_gene: -; v_gene: TRBV5-1; abundance: -; CDR3nt: TGCGCCAGCAAGTATCTATTTGGTACCTACGAGCAGTACTTC; CDR3aa: CASKYLFGTYEQYF
j_gene: TRBJ1-5; d_gene: -; v_gene: TRBV30; abundance: -; CDR3nt: TGTGCCTGGGGGTACCCCGCGAGCAATCAGCCCCAGCATTTT; CDR3aa: CAWGYPASNQPQHF
j_gene: TRBJ2-6; d_gene: -; v_gene: TRBV9; abundance: few; CDR3nt: TGTGCCAGCAGCTCTAACTACAGGGCTGGGGCCAACGTCCTGACTTTC; CDR3aa: CASSSNYRAGANVLTF
j_gene: TRBJ2-7; d_gene: -; v_gene: TRBV5-1; abundance: -; CDR3nt: TGCGCCAGCAGCTTGTGCAAAAAAAATGGACAGCCGATCTCCTACGAGCAGTACTTC; CDR3aa: CASSLCKKNGQPISYEQYF
j_gene: TRBJ1-3; d_gene: -; v_gene: TRBV28; abundance: -; CDR3nt: TGTGCCAGCAGTCCCGGGAGCTCTGGAAACACCATATATTTT; CDR3aa: CASSPGSSGNTIYF
j_gene: TRBJ1-1; d_gene: -; v_gene: TRBV11-2; abundance: -; CDR3nt: TGTGCCAGCAGCTTAGATTTGGGGGGGACTGAAGCTTTCTTT; CDR3aa: CASSLDLGGTEAFF
j_gene: TRBJ1-1; d_gene: -; v_gene: TRBV2; abundance: -; CDR3nt: TGTGCCAGCACGGGACAATATAACACTGAAGCTTTCTTT; CDR3aa: CASTGQYNTEAFF
j_gene: TRBJ2-2; d_gene: -; v_gene: TRBV2; abundance: -; CDR3nt: TGTGCCAGCAAAATGAACACCGGGGAGCTGTTTTTT; CDR3aa: CASKMNTGELFF
j_gene: TRBJ1-2; d_gene: -; v_gene: TRBV28; abundance: -; CDR3nt: TGTGCCAGCAGTCCCGGCTATGGCTACACCTTC; CDR3aa: CASSPGYGYTF
j_gene: TRBJ1-1; d_gene: TRBD1; v_gene: TRBV7-9; abundance: -; CDR3nt: TGTGCCAGCAGCCCGCGGGGGACAGCTGAAGCTTTCTTT; CDR3aa: CASSPRGTAEAFF
j_gene: TRBJ2-3; d_gene: TRBD2; v_gene: TRBV5-1; abundance: -; CDR3nt: TGCGCCAGCACCTCTGTAGCGGGAGAAACGCAGTATTTT; CDR3aa: CASTSVAGETQYF
j_gene: TRBJ2-3; d_gene: TRBD1; v_gene: TRBV5-1; abundance: -; CDR3nt: TGCGCCAGCAGGAAGACAGGGGGCGGGACAGATACGCAGTATTTT; CDR3aa: CASRKTGGGTDTQYF
j_gene: TRBJ1-5; d_gene: -; v_gene: TRBV30; abundance: -; CDR3nt: TGTGCCTGGAGCCGAAATAGCAATCAGCCCCAGCATTTT; CDR3aa: CAWSRNSNQPQHF
j_gene: TRBJ2-1; d_gene: TRBD2; v_gene: TRBV28; abundance: -; CDR3nt: TGTGCCAGCAGTTCCCTGACTAGCGGGATTTACAATGAGCAGTTCTTC; CDR3aa: CASSSLTSGIYNEQFF
j_gene: TRBJ2-1; d_gene: -; v_gene: TRBV18; abundance: -; CDR3nt: TGTGCCAGCTCACCACGGGCGGGGAATGAGCAGTTCTTC; CDR3aa: CASSPRAGNEQFF
j_gene: TRBJ1-5; d_gene: -; v_gene: TRBV7-8; abundance: -; CDR3nt: TGTGCCAGCAGCTTAAACAGGGCCACTCTACAGCCCCAGCATTTT; CDR3aa: CASSLNRATLQPQHF
j_gene: TRBJ2-3; d_gene: TRBD2; v_gene: TRBV27; abundance: -; CDR3nt: TGTGCCAGCAATAGCGGGGGAGCCACAGATACGCAGTATTTT; CDR3aa: CASNSGGATDTQYF
j_gene: TRBJ1-2; d_gene: -; v_gene: TRBV28; abundance: once; CDR3nt: TGTGCCAGCAGTCTCGACAGCTATGGCTACACCTTC; CDR3aa: CASSLDSYGYTF
j_gene: TRBJ1-1; d_gene: -; v_gene: TRBV12-1; abundance: few; CDR3nt: TGTGCCAGCAGCTTTCATAAGGAAGGGAACACTGAAGCTTTCTTT; CDR3aa: CASSFHKEGNTEAFF
j_gene: TRBJ1-1; d_gene: -; v_gene: TRBV19; abundance: -; CDR3nt: TGTGCCAGTAGTATATCGCGTAGGGCCATGAACACTGAAGCTTTCTTT; CDR3aa: CASSISRRAMNTEAFF
j_gene: TRBJ2-4; d_gene: -; v_gene: TRBV19; abundance: -; CDR3nt: TGTGCCAGCAGTTTGTCTGCCCAACTAGCCAAAAACATTCAGTACTTC; CDR3aa: CASSLSAQLAKNIQYF
j_gene: TRBJ2-7; d_gene: TRBD2; v_gene: TRBV10-3; abundance: -; CDR3nt: TGTGCCACCCTCGGGGTAGCGGGAGGCCCCCTCTTC; CDR3aa: CATLGVAGGPLF
j_gene: TRBJ2-2; d_gene: -; v_gene: TRBV5-1; abundance: -; CDR3nt: TGCGCCAGCAGCCGAACAGGGAGTCACGGGGAGCTGTTTTTT; CDR3aa: CASSRTGSHGELFF
j_gene: TRBJ1-1; d_gene: -; v_gene: TRBV28; abundance: -; CDR3nt: TGTGCCAGCAGAGGCTCTCAGGGGCGCTGGACTGAAGCTTTCTTT; CDR3aa: CASRGSQGRWTEAFF
j_gene: TRBJ2-7; d_gene: -; v_gene: TRBV11-3; abundance: few; CDR3nt: TGTGCCAGCAGCTTAGACGGTACGATGCAGTACTTC; CDR3aa: CASSLDGTMQYF
j_gene: TRBJ2-1; d_gene: -; v_gene: TRBV7-9; abundance: -; CDR3nt: TGTGCCAGCAGCTTAGGCGGCTCCTCTAGAGGTGAGCAGTTCTTC; CDR3aa: CASSLGGSSRGEQFF
j_gene: TRBJ1-5; d_gene: TRBD1; v_gene: TRBV30; abundance: few; CDR3nt: TGTGCCTGGAGTGTACGACAGGGTAGCAATCAGCCCCAGCATTTT; CDR3aa: CAWSVRQGSNQPQHF
j_gene: TRBJ2-3; d_gene: TRBD2; v_gene: TRBV27; abundance: -; CDR3nt: TGTGCCAGCAGTCTCAGGACAAGCGGGAGGGCCGGATCGCAGTATTTT; CDR3aa: CASSLRTSGRAGSQYF